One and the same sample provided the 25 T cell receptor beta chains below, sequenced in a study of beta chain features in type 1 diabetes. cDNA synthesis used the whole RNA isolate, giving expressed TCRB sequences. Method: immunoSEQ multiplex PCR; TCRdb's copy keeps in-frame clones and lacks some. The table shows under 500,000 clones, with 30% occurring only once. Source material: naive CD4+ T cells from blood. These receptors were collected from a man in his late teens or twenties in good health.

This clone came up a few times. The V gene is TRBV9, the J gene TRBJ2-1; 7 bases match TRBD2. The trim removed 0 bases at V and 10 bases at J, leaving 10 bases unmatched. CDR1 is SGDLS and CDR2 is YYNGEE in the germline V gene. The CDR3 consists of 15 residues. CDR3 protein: CASSVVGTTPGEQFF. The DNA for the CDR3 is TGTGCCAGCAGCGTAGTTGGGACTACTCCCGGAGAGCAGTTCTTC. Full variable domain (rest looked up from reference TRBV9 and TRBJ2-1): DSGVTQTPKHLITATGQRVTLRCSPRSGDLSVYWYQQSLDQGLQFLIQYYNGEERAKGNILERFSAQQFPDLHSELNLSSLELGDSALYFCASSVVGTTPGEQFFGPGTRLTVL.

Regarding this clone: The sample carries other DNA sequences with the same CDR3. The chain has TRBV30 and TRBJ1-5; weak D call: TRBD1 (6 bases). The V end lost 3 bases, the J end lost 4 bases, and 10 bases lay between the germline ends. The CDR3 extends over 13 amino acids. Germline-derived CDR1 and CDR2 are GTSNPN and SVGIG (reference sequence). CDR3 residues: CAWSGQLNQPQHF. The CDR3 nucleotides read TGTGCCTGGAGCGGACAGTTAAATCAGCCCCAGCATTTT.

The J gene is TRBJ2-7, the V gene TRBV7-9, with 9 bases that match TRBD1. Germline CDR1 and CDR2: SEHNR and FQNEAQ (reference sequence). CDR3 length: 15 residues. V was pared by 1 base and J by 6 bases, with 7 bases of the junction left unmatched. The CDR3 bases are TGTGCCAGCAGCTTAGGTTGGACAGGGGCGAGCGAGCAGTACTTC. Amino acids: CASSLGWTGASEQYF.

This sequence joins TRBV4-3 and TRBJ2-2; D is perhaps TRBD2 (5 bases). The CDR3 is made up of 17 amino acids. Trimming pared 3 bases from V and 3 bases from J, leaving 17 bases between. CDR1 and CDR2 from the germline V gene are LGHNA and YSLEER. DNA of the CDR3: TGCGCCAGCAGCCACGCGGCCGGGAATGACTACACCGGGGAGCTGTTTTTT. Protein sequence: CASSHAAGNDYTGELFF.

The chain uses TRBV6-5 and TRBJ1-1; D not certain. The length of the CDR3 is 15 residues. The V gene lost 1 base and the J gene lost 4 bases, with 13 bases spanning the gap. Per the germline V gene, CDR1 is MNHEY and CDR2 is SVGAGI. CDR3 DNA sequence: TGTGCCAGCAGTTACTGGGCAGCACCGAGCACTGAAGCTTTCTTT. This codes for CASSYWAAPSTEAFF.

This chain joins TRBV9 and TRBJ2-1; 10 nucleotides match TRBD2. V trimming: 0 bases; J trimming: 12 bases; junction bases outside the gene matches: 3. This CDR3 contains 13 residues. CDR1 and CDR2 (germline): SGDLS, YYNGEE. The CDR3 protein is CASSVELAGWQFF. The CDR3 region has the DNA TGTGCCAGCAGCGTAGAACTAGCGGGATGGCAGTTCTTC.

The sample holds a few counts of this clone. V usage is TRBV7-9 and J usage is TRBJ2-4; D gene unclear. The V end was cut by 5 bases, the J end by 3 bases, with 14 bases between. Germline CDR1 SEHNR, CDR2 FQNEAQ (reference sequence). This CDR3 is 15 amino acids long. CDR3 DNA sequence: TGTGCCAGCAGCCGAGGAGAGGAAGGCAAAAACATTCAGTACTTC. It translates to CASSRGEEGKNIQYF. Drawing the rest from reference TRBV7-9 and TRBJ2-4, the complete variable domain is DTGVSQNPRHKITKRGQNVTFRCDPISEHNRLYWYRQTLGQGPEFLTYFQNEAQLEKSRLLSDRFSAERPKGSFSTLEIQRTEQGDSAMYLCASSRGEEGKNIQYFGAGTRLSVL.

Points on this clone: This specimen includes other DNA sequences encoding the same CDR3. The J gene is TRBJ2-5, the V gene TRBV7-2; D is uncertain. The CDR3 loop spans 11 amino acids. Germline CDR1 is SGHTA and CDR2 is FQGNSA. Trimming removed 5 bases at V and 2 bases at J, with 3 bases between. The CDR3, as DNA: TGTGCCAGCAGCCGACAAGAGACCCAGTACTTC. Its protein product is CASSRQETQYF. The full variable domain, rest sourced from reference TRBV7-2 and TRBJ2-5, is GAGVSQSPSNKVTEKGKDVELRCDPISGHTALYWYRQSLGQGLEFLIYFQGNSAPDKSGLPSDRFSAERTGGSVSTLTIQRTQQEDSAVYLCASSRQETQYFGPGTRLLVL.

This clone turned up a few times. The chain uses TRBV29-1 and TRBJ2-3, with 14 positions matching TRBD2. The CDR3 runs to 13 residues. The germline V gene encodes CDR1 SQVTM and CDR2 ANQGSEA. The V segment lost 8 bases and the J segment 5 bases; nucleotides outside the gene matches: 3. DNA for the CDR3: TGCAGCTCGGGACTAGCGGGAGTAGATACGCAGTATTTT. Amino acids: CSSGLAGVDTQYF.

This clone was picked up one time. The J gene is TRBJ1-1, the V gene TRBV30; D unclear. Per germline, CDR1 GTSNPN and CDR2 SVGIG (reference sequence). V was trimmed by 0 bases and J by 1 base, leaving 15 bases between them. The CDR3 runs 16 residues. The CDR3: CAWSVGGRYGNTEAFF. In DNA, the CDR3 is TGTGCCTGGAGTGTCGGTGGACGGTACGGGAACACTGAAGCTTTCTTT.

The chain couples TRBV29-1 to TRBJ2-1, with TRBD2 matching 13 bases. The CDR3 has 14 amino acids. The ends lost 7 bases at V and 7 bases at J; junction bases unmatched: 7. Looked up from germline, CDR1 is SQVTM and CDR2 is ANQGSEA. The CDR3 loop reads CSATTSGRYNEQFF. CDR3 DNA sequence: TGCAGCGCGACGACTAGCGGGAGGTATAATGAGCAGTTCTTC.

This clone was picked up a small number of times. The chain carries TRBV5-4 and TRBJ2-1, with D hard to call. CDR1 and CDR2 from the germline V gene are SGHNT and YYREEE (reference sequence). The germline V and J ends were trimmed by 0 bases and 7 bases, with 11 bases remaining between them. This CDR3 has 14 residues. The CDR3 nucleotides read TGTGCCAGCAGCTTGGACGGGTGGGGAAATGAGCAGTTCTTC. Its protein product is CASSLDGWGNEQFF.

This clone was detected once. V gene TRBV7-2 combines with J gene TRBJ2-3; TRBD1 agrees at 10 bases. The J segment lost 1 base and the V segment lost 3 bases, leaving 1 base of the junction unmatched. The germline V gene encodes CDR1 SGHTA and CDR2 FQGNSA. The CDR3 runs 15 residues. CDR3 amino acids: CASSFGTGGTDTQYF. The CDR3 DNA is TGTGCCAGCAGCTTCGGGACAGGGGGCACAGATACGCAGTATTTT.

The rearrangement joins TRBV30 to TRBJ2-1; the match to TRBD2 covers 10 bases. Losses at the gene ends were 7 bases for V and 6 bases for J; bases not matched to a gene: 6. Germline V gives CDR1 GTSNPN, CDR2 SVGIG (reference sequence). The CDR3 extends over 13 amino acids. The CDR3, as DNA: TGTGCCTTCACTAGCGGGGCTGGCAATGAGCAGTTCTTC. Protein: CAFTSGAGNEQFF.

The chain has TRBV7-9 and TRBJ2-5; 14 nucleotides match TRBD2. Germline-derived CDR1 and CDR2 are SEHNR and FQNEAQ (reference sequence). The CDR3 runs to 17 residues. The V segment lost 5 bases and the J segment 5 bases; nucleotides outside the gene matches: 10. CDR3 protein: CASSPYLGLAGVETQYF. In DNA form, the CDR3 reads TGTGCCAGCAGCCCCTACTTGGGACTAGCGGGAGTGGAGACCCAGTACTTC.

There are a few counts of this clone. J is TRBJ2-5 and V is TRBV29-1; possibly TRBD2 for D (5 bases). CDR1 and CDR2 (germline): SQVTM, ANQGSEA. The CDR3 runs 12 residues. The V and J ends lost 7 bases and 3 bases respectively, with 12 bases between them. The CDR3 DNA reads TGCAGCGCCCGAGAGGGAGAAGAGACCCAGTACTTC. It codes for CSAREGEETQYF.

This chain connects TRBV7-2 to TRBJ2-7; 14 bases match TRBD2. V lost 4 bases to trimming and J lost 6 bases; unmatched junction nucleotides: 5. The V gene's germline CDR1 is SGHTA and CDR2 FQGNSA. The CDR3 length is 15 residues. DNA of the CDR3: TGTGCCAGCAGCTCGGGACTAGCGGGAGCTGGCGAGCAGTACTTC. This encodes CASSSGLAGAGEQYF.

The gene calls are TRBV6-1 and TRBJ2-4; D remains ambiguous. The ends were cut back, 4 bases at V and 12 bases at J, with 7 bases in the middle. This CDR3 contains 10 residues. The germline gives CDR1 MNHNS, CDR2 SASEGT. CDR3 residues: CASSVGDQYF. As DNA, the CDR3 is TGTGCCAGCAGTGTTGGCGATCAGTACTTC.

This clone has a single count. CDR3 nucleotides: TGTGCCTGGAGTGTAATTAGGGCTGACCAAGAGACCCAGTACTTC. Encoded protein: CAWSVIRADQETQYF. This chain connects TRBV30 to TRBJ2-5; D gene ambiguous. Trimming removed 0 bases at V and 0 bases at J, with 11 bases between. Looked up from germline, CDR1 is GTSNPN and CDR2 is SVGIG (reference sequence). The CDR3 spans 15 residues.

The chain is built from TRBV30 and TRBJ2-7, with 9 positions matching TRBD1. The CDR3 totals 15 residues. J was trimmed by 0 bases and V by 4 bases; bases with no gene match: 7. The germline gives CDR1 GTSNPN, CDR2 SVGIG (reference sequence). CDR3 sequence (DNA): TGTGCCTGGATGGACAGGGGTAGGAACTCCTACGAGCAGTACTTC. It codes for CAWMDRGRNSYEQYF.

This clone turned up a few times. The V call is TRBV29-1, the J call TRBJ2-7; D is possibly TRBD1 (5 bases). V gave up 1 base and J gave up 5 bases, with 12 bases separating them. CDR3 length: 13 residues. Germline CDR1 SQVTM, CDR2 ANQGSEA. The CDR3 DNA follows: TGCAGCGTTGAAGGGGCAGGGTCCGACGAGCAGTACTTC. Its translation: CSVEGAGSDEQYF.

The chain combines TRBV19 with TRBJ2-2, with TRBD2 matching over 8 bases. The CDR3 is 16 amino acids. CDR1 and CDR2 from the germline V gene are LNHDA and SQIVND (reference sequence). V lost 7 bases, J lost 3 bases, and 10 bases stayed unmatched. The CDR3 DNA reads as TGTGCCAGTATGTTAAGCGGGAGATTAGACACCGGGGAGCTGTTTTTT. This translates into CASMLSGRLDTGELFF. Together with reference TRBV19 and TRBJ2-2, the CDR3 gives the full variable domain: DGGITQSPKYLFRKEGQNVTLSCEQNLNHDAMYWYRQDPGQGLRLIYYSQIVNDFQKGDIAEGYSVSREKKESFPLTVTSAQKNPTAFYLCASMLSGRLDTGELFFGEGSRLTVL.

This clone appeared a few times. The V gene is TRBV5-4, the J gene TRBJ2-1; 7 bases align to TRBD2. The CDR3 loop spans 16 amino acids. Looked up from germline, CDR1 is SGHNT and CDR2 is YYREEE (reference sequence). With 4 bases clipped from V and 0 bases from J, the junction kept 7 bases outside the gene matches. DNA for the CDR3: TGTGCCAGCAGCATGACTAGCTGGAGCTCCTACAATGAGCAGTTCTTC. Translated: CASSMTSWSSYNEQFF.

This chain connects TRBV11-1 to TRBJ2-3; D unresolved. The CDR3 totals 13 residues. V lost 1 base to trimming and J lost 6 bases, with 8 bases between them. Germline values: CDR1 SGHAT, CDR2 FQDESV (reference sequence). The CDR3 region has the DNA TGTGCCAGCAGCTTAGGCGGAGTGGATACGCAGTATTTT. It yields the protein CASSLGGVDTQYF.

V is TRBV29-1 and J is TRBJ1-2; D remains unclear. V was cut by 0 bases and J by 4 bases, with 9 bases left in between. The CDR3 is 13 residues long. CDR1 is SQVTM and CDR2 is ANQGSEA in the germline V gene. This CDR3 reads CSVEDLRSYGYTF. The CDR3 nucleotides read TGCAGCGTTGAAGATCTACGATCCTATGGCTACACCTTC.